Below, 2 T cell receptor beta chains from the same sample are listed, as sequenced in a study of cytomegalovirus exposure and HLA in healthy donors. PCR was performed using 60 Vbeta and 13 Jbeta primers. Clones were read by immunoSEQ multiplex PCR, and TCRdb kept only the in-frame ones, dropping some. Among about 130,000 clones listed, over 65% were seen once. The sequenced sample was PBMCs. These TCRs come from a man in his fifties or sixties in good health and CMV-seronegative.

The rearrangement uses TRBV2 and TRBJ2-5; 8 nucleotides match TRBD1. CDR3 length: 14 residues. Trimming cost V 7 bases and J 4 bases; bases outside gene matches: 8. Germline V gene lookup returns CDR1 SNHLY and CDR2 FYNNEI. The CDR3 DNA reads TGTGCCAGCAATGGACAGGGCGTATCAGAGACCCAGTACTTC. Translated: CASNGQGVSETQYF.

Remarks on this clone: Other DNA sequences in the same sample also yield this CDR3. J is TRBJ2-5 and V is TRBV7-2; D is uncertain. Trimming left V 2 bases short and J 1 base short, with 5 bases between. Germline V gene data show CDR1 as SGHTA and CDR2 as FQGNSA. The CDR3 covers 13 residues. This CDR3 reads CASSLSVQETQYF. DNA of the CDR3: TGTGCCAGCAGCTTATCAGTCCAAGAGACCCAGTACTTC.